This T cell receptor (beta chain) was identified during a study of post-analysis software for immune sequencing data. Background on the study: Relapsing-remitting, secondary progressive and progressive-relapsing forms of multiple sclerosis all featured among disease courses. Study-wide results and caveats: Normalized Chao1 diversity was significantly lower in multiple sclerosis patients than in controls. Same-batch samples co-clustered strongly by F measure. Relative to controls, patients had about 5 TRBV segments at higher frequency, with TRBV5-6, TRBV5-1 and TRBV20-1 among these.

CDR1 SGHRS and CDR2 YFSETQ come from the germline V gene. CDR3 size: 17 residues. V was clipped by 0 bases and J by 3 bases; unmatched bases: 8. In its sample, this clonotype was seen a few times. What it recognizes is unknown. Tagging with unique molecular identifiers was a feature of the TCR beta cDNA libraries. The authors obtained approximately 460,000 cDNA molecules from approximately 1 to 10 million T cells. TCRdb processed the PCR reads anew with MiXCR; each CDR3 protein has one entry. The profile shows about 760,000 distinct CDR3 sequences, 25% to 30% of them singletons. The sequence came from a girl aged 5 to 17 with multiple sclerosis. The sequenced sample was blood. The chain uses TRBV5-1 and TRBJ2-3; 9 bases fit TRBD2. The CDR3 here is CASSLGLAASTTDTQYF. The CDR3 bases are TGCGCCAGCAGCTTGGGACTAGCGGCTTCGACGACAGATACGCAGTATTTT.